Presented here are 5 T cell receptor beta chains from one specimen sequenced in a study of blood T cells in healthy people across ages (dated by TCRdb to the mid-2010s). The protocol used for the library was 5' RACE. Sequencing was carried out with an Illumina HiSeq 2500. A second roughly 7 to 12 cycle PCR used a sample-barcoded 5' primer and a J-beta primer mix. In TCRdb, the public reads were trimmed at Q25 with fastp and aligned with MiXCR, with productive beta chains retained. Entries are consolidated by CDR3 protein sequence, retaining the most common genes and DNA. For this sample the table gives about 1.8 million distinct CDR3 sequences, of which 49% were detected only once. Of the sample, 2% to 2.5% is held by the ten largest clones. Specimen: blood. Receptors were obtained from a woman aged 40 to 50 in good health.

The V and J genes are TRBV20-1 and TRBJ2-1, with D perhaps matching TRBD1 or TRBD2 (5 bases each). This CDR3 has 14 amino acids. CDR1 and CDR2 from the germline V gene are DFQATT and SNEGSKA (reference sequence). With 0 bases removed from V and 4 bases from J, the gap between germline ends came to 10 bases. CDR3 protein: CSARDGGIYNEQFF. The CDR3 DNA follows: TGCAGTGCTAGAGATGGGGGAATTTACAATGAGCAGTTCTTC.

This clonotype was found a few times. The chain recombines TRBV29-1 with TRBJ2-1; D unresolved. The germline V gene encodes CDR1 SQVTM and CDR2 ANQGSEA. This CDR3 has 12 residues. V gave up 8 bases and J gave up 7 bases, with 15 bases separating them. The DNA of the CDR3 is TGCAGCTATCCGCTCAATCGGAATGAGCAGTTCTTC. Protein sequence: CSYPLNRNEQFF.

This chain links TRBV7-9 with TRBJ1-2; D possibly corresponds to TRBD1 (6 bases). V shed 5 bases and J shed 2 bases, with 12 bases lying between them. The germline gives CDR1 SEHNR, CDR2 FQNEAQ (reference sequence). The CDR3 is 14 residues long. CDR3 nucleotide sequence: TGTGCCAGCAGCAAACCCGGGACAAACTATGGCTACACCTTC. It translates to CASSKPGTNYGYTF.

The V gene is TRBV7-9, the J gene TRBJ1-2; no reliable D call. Germline lookup yields CDR1 SEHNR and CDR2 FQNEAQ (reference sequence). The CDR3 covers 17 residues. Between the trimmed V and J ends, which lost 5 bases and 0 bases, there was a span of 19 bases. This CDR3 is CASSPYIPGLANYGYTF. The CDR3 coding sequence is TGTGCCAGCAGCCCCTATATTCCAGGTTTAGCTAACTATGGCTACACCTTC.

The V gene is TRBV12-3 or TRBV12-4, the J gene TRBJ1-2; TRBD1 aligns across 9 bases. The junction had 6 bases not matched to a gene; V was cut back by 6 bases and J by 7 bases. This CDR3 region has 13 residues. CDR3 loop: CASRFGTGIGYTF. The DNA for the CDR3 is TGTGCCAGCAGGTTTGGGACAGGGATTGGCTACACCTTC.